The 23 T cell receptor beta chains below were found in one sample sequenced in a study of T cells after posttransplantation cyclophosphamide. Controls had myeloablative marrow grafts with methotrexate and calcineurin inhibitor, sampled at 1 year. TCRdb's table, derived via immunoSEQ multiplex PCR, lists solely in-frame clones and lacks some. The table lists about 15,000 clones, 80% to 85% of them singletons. The sequencing used PBMCs, collected approximately 390 days after allogeneic stem cell transplant with calcineurin inhibitor and methotrexate. All receptors come from a young adult male patient who received an allogeneic stem cell transplant from a related donor, was CMV-positive, and had no GVHD. Some T cells may arise from the graft donor.

The gene calls are TRBV18 and TRBJ2-7; TRBD1 matches 8 bases. This CDR3 has 15 amino acids. V trimming: 3 bases; J trimming: 5 bases; junction bases outside the gene matches: 9. Germline lookup yields CDR1 KGHSH and CDR2 LQKENI. The CDR3 DNA follows: TGTGCCAGCTCACCGAGAACAGGGGGTTTCGACGAGCAGTACTTC. It is translated as CASSPRTGGFDEQYF.

The V gene is TRBV6-5, the J gene TRBJ1-2; D is undetermined. V was cut by 5 bases and J by 4 bases, with 17 bases left in between. CDR3 size: 15 residues. Germline V lookup: CDR1 MNHEY, CDR2 SVGAGI. The DNA of the CDR3 is TGTGCCAGCAGTCTTGACGGAGCCCGACCCTATGGCTACACCTTC. Translation gives CASSLDGARPYGYTF.

V is TRBV9 and J is TRBJ2-1, with 7 positions matching TRBD2. With 4 bases clipped from V and 8 bases from J, the junction kept 12 bases outside the gene matches. Germline V CDR1 and CDR2: SGDLS, YYNGEE. The CDR3 length is 15 residues. The CDR3 reads CASSPIGLESYEQFF. The CDR3 coding sequence is TGTGCCAGCAGCCCTATCGGACTAGAGTCCTATGAGCAGTTCTTC.

The gene calls are TRBV15 and TRBJ2-3; 8 bases are shared with TRBD2. J gave up 6 bases and V 3 bases, and 14 bases lay outside the gene matches. CDR3 length: 17 amino acids. Germline V gene data show CDR1 as LNHNV and CDR2 as YYDKDF (reference sequence). The CDR3 region has the DNA TGTGCCACCAGCAGGCGACTAGCGCCCCGAGGTAACGATACGCAGTATTTT. Protein: CATSRRLAPRGNDTQYF.

This chain links TRBV29-1 with TRBJ1-2, with D tentatively TRBD1 (5 bases). Trimming left V 6 bases short and J 2 bases short, with 13 bases between. CDR3 length equals 13 residues. Germline values: CDR1 SQVTM, CDR2 ANQGSEA. CDR3 nucleotides: TGCAGCGTGGCGGGGGGAGGGAACTATGGCTACACCTTC. This gives the protein CSVAGGGNYGYTF.

The chain has TRBV19 and TRBJ2-1, with TRBD1 matching 8 bases. CDR3 length: 16 residues. CDR1 and CDR2 from the germline V gene are LNHDA and SQIVND (reference sequence). J was trimmed by 9 bases and V by 2 bases; bases with no gene match: 12. The CDR3 coding sequence is TGTGCCAGTAGTATATCGAGGCAGGGGGCGGAGAGTGAGCAGTTCTTC. The encoded protein is CASSISRQGAESEQFF.

The chain has TRBV28 and TRBJ1-5, with a possible D match to TRBD1 (5 bases). Germline CDR1 reads MDHEN; CDR2 reads SYDVKM. CDR3 length: 16 amino acids. The V and J ends lost 2 bases and 6 bases respectively, with 17 bases between them. CDR3 loop: CASSLSFRRVGQPQHF. The CDR3, as DNA: TGTGCCAGCAGTTTAAGTTTTCGCAGGGTGGGTCAGCCCCAGCATTTT.

The rearrangement uses TRBV5-8 and TRBJ2-6; 8 bases are shared with TRBD2. Per the germline V gene, CDR1 is SGHTS and CDR2 is YDEGEE. The CDR3 extends over 18 amino acids. V shed 4 bases, J shed 4 bases, and the junction held 13 bases outside the gene matches. The CDR3 DNA is TGTGCCAGCAGCCCCCGATCAGCGGGAGTATCAGGGGCCAACGTCCTGACTTTC. Encoded protein: CASSPRSAGVSGANVLTF.

This sequence joins TRBV7-9 and TRBJ2-3, with TRBD2 matching over 7 bases. The ends lost 4 bases at V and 0 bases at J; junction bases unmatched: 4. The CDR3 contains 15 residues. Germline loops: CDR1 SEHNR, CDR2 FQNEAQ (reference sequence). CDR3 sequence: CASSWSSGSTDTQYF. The CDR3 nucleotides read TGTGCCAGCAGCTGGAGTAGCGGGAGCACAGATACGCAGTATTTT.

This chain uses TRBV9 with TRBJ2-3, with 7 bases matching TRBD2. This CDR3 contains 16 residues. Per the germline V gene, CDR1 is SGDLS and CDR2 is YYNGEE. Trimming at V came to 2 bases and at J to 2 bases, leaving 8 bases not matched to a gene. CDR3 nucleotides: TGTGCCAGCAGCGTCAGCGGGGATCGGGACACAGATACGCAGTATTTT. It specifies CASSVSGDRDTDTQYF.

The rearrangement uses TRBV5-4 and TRBJ2-1; the D gene is possibly TRBD2 (6 bases). This CDR3 contains 15 residues. Between the trimmed V and J ends, which lost 4 bases and 0 bases, there was a span of 11 bases. The germline gives CDR1 SGHNT, CDR2 YYREEE (reference sequence). The CDR3 nucleotides read TGTGCCAGCAGCACGGCGGGGAGCTCCTACAATGAGCAGTTCTTC. This translates into CASSTAGSSYNEQFF.

The chain employs TRBV4-3 and TRBJ2-1, with a weak D call TRBD1 (5 bases). The CDR3 consists of 15 residues. The germline V gene encodes CDR1 LGHNA and CDR2 YSLEER. The ends were cut back, 1 base at V and 8 bases at J, with 15 bases in the middle. The CDR3 here is CASSQGWAGSDEQFF. The CDR3 DNA follows: TGCGCCAGCAGCCAAGGGTGGGCAGGGTCCGATGAGCAGTTCTTC.

The gene calls are TRBV28 and TRBJ2-7; TRBD2 matches 8 bases. The CDR3 extends over 17 amino acids. From germline, CDR1 is MDHEN and CDR2 SYDVKM. V dropped 7 bases and J dropped 4; count of bases not matched to a gene: 18. CDR3 in amino acids: CASNINPGGGYTYEQYF. The DNA for the CDR3 is TGTGCCAGCAACATTAACCCGGGGGGGGGCTACACGTACGAGCAGTACTTC.

The V call is TRBV5-1, the J call TRBJ1-5; the D is unclear. V gave up 6 bases and J gave up 7 bases, with 14 bases separating them. The CDR3 is 13 amino acids. Germline-derived CDR1 and CDR2 are SGHRS and YFSETQ. The CDR3 region is CASNREGEQPQHF. The CDR3 DNA reads TGCGCCAGCAACCGGGAGGGTGAACAGCCCCAGCATTTT.

In this sample, this clone turned up a few times. This chain joins TRBV19 and TRBJ1-5, with D possibly being TRBD1 (5 bases). Germline values: CDR1 LNHDA, CDR2 SQIVND (reference sequence). This CDR3 has 12 residues. V lost 7 bases, J lost 6 bases, and 10 bases lay in between. Written as DNA, the CDR3 is TGTGCCAGTACAGGGAAGGGTCAGCCCCAGCATTTT. This codes for CASTGKGQPQHF.

The chain has TRBV28 and TRBJ1-1, with TRBD1 matching over 8 bases. With V trimmed by 6 bases and J by 3 bases, 12 bases remained unmatched. In germline, CDR1 is MDHEN, CDR2 SYDVKM. This CDR3 has 16 residues. In nucleotides, the CDR3 is TGTGCCAGCAGCCCCCCGGCAGGGGGCGCTTACACTGAAGCTTTCTTT. Protein sequence: CASSPPAGGAYTEAFF.

The rearrangement joins TRBV6-6 to TRBJ1-5; 7 bases fit TRBD1. The CDR3 covers 13 residues. From germline, CDR1 is MNHNY and CDR2 SVGAGI (reference sequence). V was pared by 8 bases and J by 3 bases, with 4 bases of the junction left unmatched. In DNA, the CDR3 is TGTGCCAGCGCGACAGGGCCCAATCAGCCCCAGCATTTT. Translated, it gives CASATGPNQPQHF.

This chain uses TRBV30 with TRBJ2-2, with TRBD1 as a possible D gene (5 bases). Trimming left V 5 bases short and J 5 bases short, with 15 bases between. The CDR3 has 14 amino acids. Germline-derived CDR1 and CDR2 are GTSNPN and SVGIG (reference sequence). CDR3 region: CAWWQGSRTGELFF. The DNA of the CDR3 is TGTGCCTGGTGGCAGGGAAGTCGAACCGGGGAGCTGTTTTTT.

This clone occurred once. Written as DNA, the CDR3 is TGTGCCTGCCGGACAGACTTTAAGTCGGCACCCCTCCACTTT. Amino acids: CACRTDFKSAPLHF. The chain uses TRBV30 and TRBJ1-6; TRBD1 might be the D (6 bases). The V gene lost 6 bases and the J gene lost 11 bases, with 20 bases spanning the gap. CDR1 GTSNPN and CDR2 SVGIG come from the germline V gene (reference sequence). The CDR3 contains 14 residues.

The gene calls are TRBV28 and TRBJ1-2; 8 bases agree with TRBD1. The CDR3 runs 17 residues. The J segment lost 2 bases and the V segment lost 5 bases, leaving 13 bases of the junction unmatched. Germline CDR1 and CDR2: MDHEN and SYDVKM. Written as DNA, the CDR3 is TGTGCCAGCAGTAAACCGGGACAGGTCCTTGGGAACTATGGCTACACCTTC. The encoded protein is CASSKPGQVLGNYGYTF.

The chain carries TRBV5-1 and TRBJ2-5, with 9 bases that match TRBD2. Germline values: CDR1 SGHRS, CDR2 YFSETQ. The CDR3 consists of 15 residues. After removal of 3 bases from V and 0 bases from J, the junction contained 3 bases not matched to a gene. This chain's CDR3 is CASSYSGSYQETQYF. Written as DNA, the CDR3 is TGCGCCAGCAGCTATAGCGGGAGCTACCAAGAGACCCAGTACTTC.

This chain uses TRBV28 with TRBJ1-1, with a weak D call TRBD1 (6 bases). V dropped 3 bases and J dropped 1 base, with 15 bases sitting between them. The CDR3 has 16 amino acids. The germline gives CDR1 MDHEN, CDR2 SYDVKM. In DNA form, the CDR3 reads TGTGCCAGCAGTTTTGTGTACGGGACATCGAACACTGAAGCTTTCTTT. This gives the protein CASSFVYGTSNTEAFF.

The chain couples TRBV6-5 to TRBJ1-3; D might be TRBD1 (5 bases). CDR1 and CDR2 from the germline V gene are MNHEY and SVGAGI. Trimming took off 8 bases at V and 2 bases at J, with 13 bases between the two ends. The CDR3 is made up of 14 amino acids. CDR3 in DNA: TGTGCCAGCGCGCGGGGGGAAACTGGAAACACCATATATTTT. Amino acid sequence: CASARGETGNTIYF.